A selection of T cell receptor beta chains follows, all from one sample in a study of blood T cell repertoires in COVID-19. Using immunoSEQ multiplex PCR, the repertoire was profiled, and TCRdb retains in-frame clones only, with some absent. This table holds 260,000 or so clones, about four fifths found once. The sequencing input was peripheral blood. The receptors originated from a woman between 65 and 79 years old with acute or convalescent COVID-19. The CDR3 runs from the conserved cysteine through the conserved F or W. A D gene is named only where the DNA matches it firmly. Clone size is not always given. Where it is, it says once, few, many or a class for expanded clones.

v_call,clone_size,d_call,j_call,cdr3_nt,cdr3_aa
TRBV19,NA,NA,TRBJ2-7,TGTGCCAGTAGTAGAGCGGGCGGCTACGAGCAGTACTTC,CASSRAGGYEQYF
TRBV6-5,NA,NA,TRBJ1-5,TGTGCCACCATAAGGGAGGGGAATCAGCCCCAGCATTTT,CATIREGNQPQHF
TRBV27,few,NA,TRBJ1-2,TGTGCCAGCAGTTTCTCAGGGTCTCGTGGCTACACCTTC,CASSFSGSRGYTF
TRBV5-1,NA,NA,TRBJ1-1,TGCGCCAGCAGCTCGGAACTCGGGGTGCGGAAAGCTTTCTTT,CASSSELGVRKAFF
TRBV5-4,once,NA,TRBJ1-1,TGTGCCAGCACCATAACAGGGTCTGGTGAAGCTTTCTTT,CASTITGSGEAFF
TRBV9,NA,NA,TRBJ1-4,TGTGCCAGCAGCTTCAGCGCGGCTAATGAAAAACTGTTTTTT,CASSFSAANEKLFF
TRBV4-1,NA,NA,TRBJ1-1,TGCGCCAGCAGCCAGTATCAAACAGACACTGAAGCTTTCTTT,CASSQYQTDTEAFF
TRBV7-9,few,NA,TRBJ1-2,TGTGCCAGCAGCGTGGACAGTTTCTATGGCTACACCTTC,CASSVDSFYGYTF
TRBV5-6,NA,NA,TRBJ1-3,TGTGCCAGCAGCTTGGGGGCCGGGATCTCTGGAAACACCATATATTTT,CASSLGAGISGNTIYF
TRBV28,NA,NA,TRBJ1-2,TGTGCCAGCAGTTTAAATAGGGGCTATGGCTACACCTTC,CASSLNRGYGYTF
TRBV28,NA,NA,TRBJ2-7,TGTGCCAGCAGCAGAGGACTCTTTCCCTACGAGCAGTACTTC,CASSRGLFPYEQYF
TRBV6-5,NA,TRBD1,TRBJ2-5,TGTGCCAGCAGTTACGATGTTTGGGGACAGCAAGAGACCCAGTACTTC,CASSYDVWGQQETQYF
TRBV2,few,NA,TRBJ2-3,TGTGCCAGCAGTGAAAGGTGGGGGGGCTCAGATACGCAGTATTTT,CASSERWGGSDTQYF
TRBV6-6,NA,NA,TRBJ2-3,TGTGCCAGCAGTCTCACGGGGTGGGCAGATACGCAGTATTTT,CASSLTGWADTQYF
TRBV19,NA,TRBD1,TRBJ1-2,TGTGCCAGTAGTAGACAGGGGGAGATTTACGGCTACACCTTC,CASSRQGEIYGYTF
TRBV4-2,NA,NA,TRBJ1-4,TGTGCCAGCAGCCAAGATGGAGGGCAGGGTAATGAAAAACTGTTTTTT,CASSQDGGQGNEKLFF
TRBV11-2,NA,TRBD1,TRBJ2-5,TGTGCCAGCAGTCGAGGGACAGGGGGGGAGACCCAGTACTTC,CASSRGTGGETQYF
TRBV6-5,NA,NA,TRBJ1-5,TGTGCAATCTTCCCCAGGGTGACTCAGCCCCAGCATTTT,CAIFPRVTQPQHF
TRBV6-6,NA,NA,TRBJ1-3,TGTGCCAGCAGTGTCTTGAGGTCTGGAAACACCATATATTTT,CASSVLRSGNTIYF
TRBV28,NA,NA,TRBJ1-2,TGTGCCAGCAGTTTATTCGGCTTCGACGGGGGGGGCTATGGCTACACCTTC,CASSLFGFDGGGYGYTF
TRBV5-1,few,NA,TRBJ2-1,TGCGCCAGCAGCTTGGATAGTAGGAGAGGGGGTAGAGATGAGCAGTTCTTC,CASSLDSRRGGRDEQFF